This entry features one TCR beta chain sequence. This specimen belongs to a study of blood T cell repertoires in COVID-19. Germline CDR1 and CDR2: SGHAT and FQNNGV. The CDR3 spans 15 residues. V gave up 5 bases and J gave up 7 bases; unmatched junction bases: 8. This table comes from immunoSEQ multiplex PCR, and its TCRdb copy is limited to in-frame clones, with some not included. The repertoire has 150,000 to 200,000 clones, less than 90% of them found once; the top ten carry approximately 24%. V usage is TRBV11-2 and J usage is TRBJ1-6, with 7 bases fitting TRBD1. The sample taken for sequencing was peripheral blood. The TCR originated in a man aged 55 to 69 with acute or convalescent COVID-19. The CDR3 DNA reads as TGTGCCAGCAGCCGGACGGGACAGCCCAATTCACCCCTCCACTTT. This gives the protein CASSRTGQPNSPLHF.